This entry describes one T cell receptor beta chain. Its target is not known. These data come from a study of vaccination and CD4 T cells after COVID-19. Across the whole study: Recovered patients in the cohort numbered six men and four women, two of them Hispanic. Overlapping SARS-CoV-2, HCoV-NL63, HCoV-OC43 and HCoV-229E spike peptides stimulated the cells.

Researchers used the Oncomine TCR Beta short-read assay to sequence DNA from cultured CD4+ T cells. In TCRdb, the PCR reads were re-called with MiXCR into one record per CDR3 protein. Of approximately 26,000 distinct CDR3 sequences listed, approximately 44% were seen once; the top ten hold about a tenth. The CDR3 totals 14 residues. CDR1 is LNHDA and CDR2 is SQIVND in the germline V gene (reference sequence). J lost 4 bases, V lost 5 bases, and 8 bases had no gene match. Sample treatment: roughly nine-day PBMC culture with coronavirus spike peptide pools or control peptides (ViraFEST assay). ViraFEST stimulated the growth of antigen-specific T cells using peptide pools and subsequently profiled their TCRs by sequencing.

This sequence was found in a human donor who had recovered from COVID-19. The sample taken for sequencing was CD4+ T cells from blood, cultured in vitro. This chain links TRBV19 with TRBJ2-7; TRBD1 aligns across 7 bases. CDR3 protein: CASSEPYRGYEQYF. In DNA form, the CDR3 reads TGTGCCAGTAGTGAGCCTTACAGGGGATACGAGCAGTACTTC. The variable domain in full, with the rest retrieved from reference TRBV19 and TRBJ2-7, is DGGITQSPKYLFRKEGQNVTLSCEQNLNHDAMYWYRQDPGQGLRLIYYSQIVNDFQKGDIAEGYSVSREKKESFPLTVTSAQKNPTAFYLCASSEPYRGYEQYFGPGTRLTVT.